One TCR beta chain is described in this entry. Its antigen specificity is not known. No quality values exist for individual bases; no much larger clone is one base distant. Collaborating institutions collected whole blood in K2EDTA tubes following their own protocols. Collaborator samples were shipped for TCRbeta analysis as frozen whole blood, isolated PBMCs, or DNA extracted from either sample type. The sample originates from a study of blood T cell repertoires in COVID-19 (dated by TCRdb to about 2020). Study-wide context: Samples from collaborators originated in the United States, Italy and Spain and spanned both the acute and convalescent phases of COVID-19. The dataset comprised deeply sampled blood TCRbeta repertoires from subjects exposed to, actively infected with, or recovered from COVID-19. Where HLA class I and class II types were available, the types were taken from metadata supplied by the sample provider, not from assay-based typing. The material from the prospective study consisted of cDNA or gDNA derived from T cells, B-cell-depleted T cells, or PBMCs. A freely available public database, intended as a resource for researchers studying the immune response to SARS-CoV-2, is where the repertoires were released. Nearly every sample came with metadata listing a de-identified subject ID, COVID-19 status, age in years and sex. Samples came from the ongoing ImmuneRACE study (first 160 participants) plus 1,254 subjects from 6 global collaborators. The investigation overall reported the following: How much clinical and demographic metadata was included differed by source and by participant, and the metadata was provided uncurated.

The immunoSEQ Assay, a bias-controlled multiplex PCR, was used to amplify TCRbeta CDR3 regions from genomic DNA. The original pipeline was this. Nucleated cell counts per sample were estimated from amplification of reference gene primers within the assay. To quantify the absolute abundance of each unique TCRbeta CDR3 rearrangement, sequence reads were collapsed and filtered. For each sample, productive Simpson clonality was calculated as the square root of Simpson's diversity index over productive rearrangements. In TCRdb, the immuneACCESS table is reduced to in-frame sequences with V and J assigned. These tables do not hold every clone; where another copy was compared, an unresolved V gene accounts for under half, and the others remain unexplained. That table furnishes V, J and clone size, whereas the DNA furnished D and trimming. Recorded for this sample are 260,000 or so clones; about 80% of them occurred a single time. The top ten clonotypes cover around 9.2% of the sample.

The germline V end is reduced by 4 bases and the J end by 6 bases; junction bases left unmatched: 6. CDR1 and CDR2 are drawn from the germline V gene (reference sequence): LGHDT, YNNKEL. Inclusive of the bounding cysteine and phenylalanine, the CDR3 is 15 residues long. The kept DNA is CDR3 alone, 45 bases in frame from the first base. Sequencing was performed on peripheral blood. The V and J genes are TRBV3-1 (or the pseudogene TRBV3-2) and TRBJ2-1; TRBD2 fits 10 bases in the junction. This clonotype originated in a human donor in a cohort sampled during active COVID-19. The nucleotide sequence is given as TGTGCCAGCAGCCCATCTAGCGGGAGAAGCAATGAGCAGTTCTTC. Its translation is CASSPSSGRSNEQFF.